This TCR beta chain is from a study of T cell responses to AZD1222 COVID-19 vaccine. Study as a whole: Combined were second doses at about 4 or about 12 weeks.

TCRdb's table, derived via immunoSEQ multiplex PCR, lists solely in-frame clones and lacks some. This table holds about 100,000 clones, around 90% found once. The CDR3 has 16 amino acids. V gave up 7 bases and J gave up 6 bases; unmatched junction bases: 10. Germline CDR1 and CDR2: KGHSH and LQKENI. The chain carries TRBV18 and TRBJ2-1; 12 bases are shared with TRBD2. The clonotype was recovered from an adult in good health. The specimen was peripheral blood, collected on day 0 of AZD1222 vaccination. DNA of the CDR3: TGTGCCAGCTGCTGGACTAGCGGGACCACTCCCAATGAGCAGTTCTTC. This sequence encodes CASCWTSGTTPNEQFF.